The present T cell receptor beta chain was sequenced within a study of PD-1 blockade in mismatch repair-deficient tumors. As for the study in general: Patients had around twelve mismatch repair-deficient cancer types, all previously treated and progressing.

Trimming pared 1 base from V and 6 bases from J, leaving 9 bases between. The CDR3 covers 13 residues. The germline V gene has CDR1 LNHDA and CDR2 SQIVND (reference sequence). The repertoire was sequenced with immunoSEQ multiplex PCR; TCRdb's copy has only in-frame clones and lacks some. The sample consists of some 100,000 clones, 82% of them appearing once. Study results and limitations: Tumor-resident clones, often undetectable pretreatment in blood, expanded then contracted after pembrolizumab.

On this clone itself: Its target is unknown.

The source is an adult with mismatch repair-deficient cancer. The source material was peripheral blood, sampled approximately 35 weeks after starting pembrolizumab. The rearrangement joins TRBV19 to TRBJ1-2, with D hard to call. CDR3 loop: CASSIGPEDGYTF. CDR3 nucleotides: TGTGCCAGTAGTATAGGGCCAGAGGATGGCTACACCTTC. The variable domain in full, completed from reference TRBV19 and TRBJ1-2, reads DGGITQSPKYLFRKEGQNVTLSCEQNLNHDAMYWYRQDPGQGLRLIYYSQIVNDFQKGDIAEGYSVSREKKESFPLTVTSAQKNPTAFYLCASSIGPEDGYTFGSGTRLTVV.